The rows below give T cell receptor beta chains drawn from one sample of a study of OX40 agonist ivuxolimab in advanced cancers. This table comes from immunoSEQ multiplex PCR, and its TCRdb copy is limited to in-frame clones, with some not included. The sample gives 43,000 or so clones, 88% of which show up once; approximately 15% is in the top ten. The sample was CD4+ or CD8+ T cells sorted from blood, taken in a trial of the OX40 agonist ivuxolimab. All receptors derive from an adult with an advanced solid tumor such as melanoma, head and neck, liver or kidney cancer. CDR3s include the opening cysteine and the closing phenylalanine or tryptophan. Each record gives: CDR3 protein, CDR3 length, J gene, V gene.

cdr3_aa: CAIRRGDTRYGYTF
cdr3_length: 14
j_call: TRBJ1-2
v_call: TRBV10-3

cdr3_aa: CASSLLVAGGHEQFF
cdr3_length: 15
j_call: TRBJ2-1
v_call: TRBV5-1

cdr3_aa: CAWSRFSAGVNEQFF
cdr3_length: 15
j_call: TRBJ2-1
v_call: TRBV30

cdr3_aa: CASSLRGAGNSPLHF
cdr3_length: 15
j_call: TRBJ1-6
v_call: TRBV5-6

cdr3_aa: CASSSDTQETQYF
cdr3_length: 13
j_call: TRBJ2-5
v_call: TRBV7-3

cdr3_aa: CASSRGRGETQYF
cdr3_length: 13
j_call: TRBJ2-5
v_call: TRBV5-4

cdr3_aa: CAISHPALPKKTQYF
cdr3_length: 15
j_call: TRBJ2-5
v_call: TRBV10-3

cdr3_aa: CASSGRINQPQHF
cdr3_length: 13
j_call: TRBJ1-5
v_call: TRBV2

cdr3_aa: CASSEGWVSGANVLTF
cdr3_length: 16
j_call: TRBJ2-6
v_call: TRBV6-1

cdr3_aa: CASSQGLAGAGELFF
cdr3_length: 15
j_call: TRBJ2-2
v_call: TRBV5-1

cdr3_aa: CASSENRRSTDTQYF
cdr3_length: 15
j_call: TRBJ2-3
v_call: TRBV6-1

cdr3_aa: CASSFLDYGYTF
cdr3_length: 12
j_call: TRBJ1-2
v_call: TRBV5-6

cdr3_aa: CASGLFRTSGSGIGELFF
cdr3_length: 18
j_call: TRBJ2-2
v_call: TRBV12-5

cdr3_aa: CASSPANTGLFDEKLFF
cdr3_length: 17
j_call: TRBJ1-4
v_call: TRBV18

cdr3_aa: CASSPGGPQETQYF
cdr3_length: 14
j_call: TRBJ2-5
v_call: TRBV18

cdr3_aa: CASSQGYRGRSGANVLTF
cdr3_length: 18
j_call: TRBJ2-6
v_call: TRBV4-1

cdr3_aa: CASSPTLEGISSTDTQYF
cdr3_length: 18
j_call: TRBJ2-3
v_call: TRBV18

cdr3_aa: CASKYTWSTGELFF
cdr3_length: 14
j_call: TRBJ2-2
v_call: TRBV11-3

cdr3_aa: CASSRDSGYQETQYF
cdr3_length: 15
j_call: TRBJ2-5
v_call: TRBV2

cdr3_aa: CARSLKSQAPLQETQYF
cdr3_length: 17
j_call: TRBJ2-5
v_call: TRBV7-5

cdr3_aa: CASSLTQYEQYF
cdr3_length: 12
j_call: NA
v_call: TRBV5-1

cdr3_aa: CAWTPARDRRSYEQYF
cdr3_length: 16
j_call: TRBJ2-7
v_call: TRBV30

cdr3_aa: CASSPPAGNTGELFF
cdr3_length: 15
j_call: TRBJ2-2
v_call: TRBV18

cdr3_aa: CASSPQGSRIFYEQYF
cdr3_length: 16
j_call: TRBJ2-7
v_call: TRBV27

cdr3_aa: CASSRITGNTIYF
cdr3_length: 13
j_call: TRBJ1-3
v_call: TRBV6-6

cdr3_aa: CASSLQANTEAFF
cdr3_length: 13
j_call: TRBJ1-1
v_call: TRBV7-9

cdr3_aa: CASSIYSYEQYF
cdr3_length: 12
j_call: NA
v_call: TRBV7-8

cdr3_aa: CASSSGLAGPSYNEQFF
cdr3_length: 17
j_call: TRBJ2-1
v_call: TRBV7-6

cdr3_aa: CASRRPEETQYF
cdr3_length: 12
j_call: TRBJ2-5
v_call: TRBV6-6

cdr3_aa: CASSFRAASYEQYF
cdr3_length: 14
j_call: TRBJ2-7
v_call: TRBV19

cdr3_aa: CASTPTGDEAFF
cdr3_length: 12
j_call: TRBJ1-1
v_call: TRBV23-1

cdr3_aa: CASSLLPTRLAGTYEQYF
cdr3_length: 18
j_call: TRBJ2-7
v_call: TRBV7-8

cdr3_aa: CASISQGREQYF
cdr3_length: 12
j_call: TRBJ2-7
v_call: TRBV19

cdr3_aa: CASSPGLRHEQYF
cdr3_length: 13
j_call: TRBJ2-7
v_call: TRBV18

cdr3_aa: CASSTGTGFPSGELFF
cdr3_length: 16
j_call: TRBJ2-2
v_call: TRBV9

cdr3_aa: CASSNRGSLHYEQFF
cdr3_length: 15
j_call: TRBJ2-1
v_call: TRBV6-5

cdr3_aa: CAISGGDWVFF
cdr3_length: 11
j_call: TRBJ2-1
v_call: TRBV10-3

cdr3_aa: CASSSTPGQYF
cdr3_length: 11
j_call: TRBJ2-3
v_call: TRBV11-2

cdr3_aa: CASRLGSAGFSYEQYF
cdr3_length: 16
j_call: TRBJ2-7
v_call: TRBV12-2

cdr3_aa: CASSFLTNTGELFF
cdr3_length: 14
j_call: TRBJ2-2
v_call: TRBV5-6

cdr3_aa: CASSQGGFRETQYF
cdr3_length: 14
j_call: TRBJ2-5
v_call: TRBV28

cdr3_aa: CASSGSINPRSIF
cdr3_length: 13
j_call: TRBJ2-1
v_call: TRBV18

cdr3_aa: CASSPTRYTGELFF
cdr3_length: 14
j_call: TRBJ2-2
v_call: TRBV27

cdr3_aa: CASSSADRDTEAFF
cdr3_length: 14
j_call: TRBJ1-1
v_call: TRBV10-1

cdr3_aa: CASSLATYEQYF
cdr3_length: 12
j_call: TRBJ2-7
v_call: TRBV7-9

cdr3_aa: CSVELLAGGGTGELFF
cdr3_length: 16
j_call: TRBJ2-2
v_call: TRBV29-1

cdr3_aa: CASRAGYSGNTIYF
cdr3_length: 14
j_call: TRBJ1-3
v_call: TRBV19

cdr3_aa: CASSQKREWGTDTQYF
cdr3_length: 16
j_call: TRBJ2-3
v_call: TRBV4-1

cdr3_aa: CASSLHPSSNTGELFF
cdr3_length: 16
j_call: TRBJ2-2
v_call: TRBV18

cdr3_aa: CASSLEYGYEQYF
cdr3_length: 13
j_call: TRBJ2-7
v_call: TRBV5-4

cdr3_aa: CASSTGTVNTEAFF
cdr3_length: 14
j_call: TRBJ1-1
v_call: TRBV5-6

cdr3_aa: CASSPLGRGSGSRPETQYF
cdr3_length: 19
j_call: TRBJ2-5
v_call: TRBV27

cdr3_aa: CASSLETTPLTDTQYF
cdr3_length: 16
j_call: TRBJ2-3
v_call: TRBV5-6

cdr3_aa: CSVLGTGANVLTF
cdr3_length: 13
j_call: TRBJ2-6
v_call: TRBV29-1

cdr3_aa: CASKGGRYNQPQHF
cdr3_length: 14
j_call: TRBJ1-5
v_call: TRBV28

cdr3_aa: CASTSEGGYNEQFF
cdr3_length: 14
j_call: TRBJ2-1
v_call: TRBV27